This T cell receptor beta chain was retrieved from a study of T cell repertoires in cytomegalovirus infection. Trimming pared 2 bases from V and 6 bases from J, leaving 16 bases between. CDR3 size: 14 residues. In germline, CDR1 is DFQATT, CDR2 SNEGSKA (reference sequence). MiXCR, run by TCRdb on the reads, gives a single entry per CDR3 protein. This sample yields under 800,000 distinct CDR3 sequences, of which 24% are seen a single time; 7% to 9% belongs to the top ten. The receptor's source is a human donor in good health (CMV status not recorded). Some clones in this sample may be carry-over from other donors' samples. The V call is TRBV20-1, the J call TRBJ1-2; D perhaps matches TRBD1 (5 bases). Sample: CD8+ T cells from PBMCs. The CDR3: CSARPPGAGDGYTF. The CDR3 DNA follows: TGCAGTGCTAGACCCCCCGGGGCGGGGGATGGCTACACCTTC.